This T cell receptor (beta chain) was obtained from a study of identical twins. Overall study findings and caveats: Cross-sectional statistical analysis, not tracking of the same donors, underpinned the conclusions.

A word on this clonotype: No antigen is known for it.

Each CDR3 protein is one row after TCRdb ran MiXCR on the 5' RACE reads. The sample shows fewer than 350,000 distinct CDR3 sequences, 6.5% to 9.5% of them seen only once. V dropped 2 bases and J dropped 5 bases, with 21 bases sitting between them. Germline CDR1 and CDR2: SGHDN and FVKESK. This CDR3 contains 17 residues. In addition, the sample was reused for a study of yellow fever vaccine responses in identical twins.

Source material: memory (CD45RO+) T cells sorted from blood. The receptor comes from a woman between 18 and 29 years old in good health. The chain carries TRBV14 and TRBJ2-5; D is ambiguous. CDR3 loop: CASSQLFGQEDGETQYF. The CDR3 bases are TGTGCCAGCAGCCAACTCTTTGGGCAGGAAGACGGGGAGACCCAGTACTTC.